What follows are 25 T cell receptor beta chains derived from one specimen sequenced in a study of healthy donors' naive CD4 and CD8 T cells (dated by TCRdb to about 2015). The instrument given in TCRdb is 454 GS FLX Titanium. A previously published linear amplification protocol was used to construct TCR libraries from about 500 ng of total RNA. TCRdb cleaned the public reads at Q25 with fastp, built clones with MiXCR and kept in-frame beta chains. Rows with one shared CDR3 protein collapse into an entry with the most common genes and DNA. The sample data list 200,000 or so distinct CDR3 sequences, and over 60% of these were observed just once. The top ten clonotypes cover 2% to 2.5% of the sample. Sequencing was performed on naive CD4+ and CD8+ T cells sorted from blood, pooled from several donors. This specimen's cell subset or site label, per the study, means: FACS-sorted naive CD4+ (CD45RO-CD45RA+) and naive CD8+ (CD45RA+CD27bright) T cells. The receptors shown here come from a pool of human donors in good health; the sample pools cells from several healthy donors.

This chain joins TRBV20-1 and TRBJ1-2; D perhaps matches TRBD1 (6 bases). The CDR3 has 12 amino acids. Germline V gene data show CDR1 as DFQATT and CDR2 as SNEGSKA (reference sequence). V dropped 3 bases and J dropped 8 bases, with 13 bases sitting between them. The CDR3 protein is CSARTGAGGYTF. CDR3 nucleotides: TGCAGTGCTAGGACAGGTGCGGGCGGCTACACCTTC.

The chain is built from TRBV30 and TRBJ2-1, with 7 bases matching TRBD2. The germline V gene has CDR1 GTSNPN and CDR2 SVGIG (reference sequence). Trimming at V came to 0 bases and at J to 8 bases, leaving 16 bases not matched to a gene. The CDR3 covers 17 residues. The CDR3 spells CAWSVRGGRVSSDEQFF. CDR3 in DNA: TGTGCCTGGAGTGTACGAGGAGGGAGGGTATCTAGCGATGAGCAGTTCTTC.

For the CDR3, the DNA is TGTGCCAGTAGTATAGTAGCGGGAGGTACCGATACGCAGTATTTT. Encoded protein: CASSIVAGGTDTQYF. The V and J genes are TRBV19 and TRBJ2-3; 10 bases map to TRBD2. The CDR3 spans 15 residues. The germline gives CDR1 LNHDA, CDR2 SQIVND (reference sequence). V lost 1 base to trimming and J lost 6 bases; unmatched junction nucleotides: 4.

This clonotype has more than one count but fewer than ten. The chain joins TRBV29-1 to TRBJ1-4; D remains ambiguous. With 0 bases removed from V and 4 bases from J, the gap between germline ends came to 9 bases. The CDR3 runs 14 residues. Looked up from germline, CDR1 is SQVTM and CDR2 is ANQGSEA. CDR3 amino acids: CSVEDGQVNEKLFF. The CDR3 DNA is TGCAGCGTTGAAGATGGTCAGGTTAATGAAAAACTGTTTTTT.

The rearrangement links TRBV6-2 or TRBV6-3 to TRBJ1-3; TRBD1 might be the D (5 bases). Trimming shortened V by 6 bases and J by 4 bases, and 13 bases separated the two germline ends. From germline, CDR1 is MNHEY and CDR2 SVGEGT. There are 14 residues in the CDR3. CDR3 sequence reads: CASSLGTGGNTIYF. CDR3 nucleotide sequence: TGTGCCAGCAGCCTTGGGACCGGCGGAAACACCATATATTTT.

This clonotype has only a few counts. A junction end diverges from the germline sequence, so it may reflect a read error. The CDR3 loop reads CASSDGTGLLSYEQCF. CDR3 DNA sequence: TGTGCCAGCAGTGACGGGACAGGGCTTCTCTCCTACGAGCAGTGCTTC. The chain recombines TRBV25-1 with TRBJ2-7; 9 positions agree with TRBD1. The CDR3 spans 16 residues. Germline-derived CDR1 and CDR2 are MGHDK and SYGVNS.

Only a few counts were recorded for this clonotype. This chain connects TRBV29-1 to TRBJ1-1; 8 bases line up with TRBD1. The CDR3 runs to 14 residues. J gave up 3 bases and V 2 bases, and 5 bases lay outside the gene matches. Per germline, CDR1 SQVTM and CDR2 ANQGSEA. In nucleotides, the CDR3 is TGCAGCGTTGAACCGGACAGGGTGGACACTGAAGCTTTCTTT. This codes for CSVEPDRVDTEAFF.

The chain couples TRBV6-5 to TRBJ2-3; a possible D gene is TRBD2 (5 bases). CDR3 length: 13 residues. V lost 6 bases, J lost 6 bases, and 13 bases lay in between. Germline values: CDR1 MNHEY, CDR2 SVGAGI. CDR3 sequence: CASSELGWDTQYF. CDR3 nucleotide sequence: TGTGCCAGCAGCGAACTAGGGTGGGATACGCAGTATTTT.

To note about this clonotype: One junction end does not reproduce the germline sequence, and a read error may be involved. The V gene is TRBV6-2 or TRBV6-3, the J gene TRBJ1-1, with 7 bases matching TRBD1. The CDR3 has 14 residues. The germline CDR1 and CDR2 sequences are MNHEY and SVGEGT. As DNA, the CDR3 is TGTGCCAGCAGTTACCCGACAGGGATCACTGAAGCTCTCTTT. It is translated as CASSYPTGITEALF.

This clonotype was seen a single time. The CDR3 DNA reads TGCAGCGGCCGTACAGGGGGCGAGTCGGAGACCCAGTACTTC. It translates to CSGRTGGESETQYF. The V and J genes are TRBV29-1 and TRBJ2-5; 9 bases agree with TRBD1. V dropped 7 bases and J dropped 5; count of bases not matched to a gene: 11. CDR1 is SQVTM, CDR2 ANQGSEA, per germline. There are 14 residues in the CDR3.

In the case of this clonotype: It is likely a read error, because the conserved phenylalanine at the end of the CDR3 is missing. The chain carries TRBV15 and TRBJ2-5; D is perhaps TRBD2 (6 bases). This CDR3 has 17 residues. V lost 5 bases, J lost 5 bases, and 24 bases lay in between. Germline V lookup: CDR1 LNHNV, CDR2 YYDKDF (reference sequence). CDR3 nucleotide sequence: TGTGCCACCAGCCCGTGGTTAGCGGAGAAGAGCGGGGAGACCCAGTACCTC. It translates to CATSPWLAEKSGETQYL.

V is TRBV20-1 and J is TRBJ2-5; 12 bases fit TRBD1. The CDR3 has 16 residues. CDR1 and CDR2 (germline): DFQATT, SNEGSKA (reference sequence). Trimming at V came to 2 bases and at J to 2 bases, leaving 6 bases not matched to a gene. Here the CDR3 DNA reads TGCAGTGCTAGAAGGGGACAGGGGGCTCGTCAAGAGACCCAGTACTTC. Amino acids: CSARRGQGARQETQYF.

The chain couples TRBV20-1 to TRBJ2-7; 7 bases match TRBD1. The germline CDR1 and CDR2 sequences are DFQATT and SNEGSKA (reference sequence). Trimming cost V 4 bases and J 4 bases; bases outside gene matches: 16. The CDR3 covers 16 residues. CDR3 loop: CSATLIPGQPNYEQYF. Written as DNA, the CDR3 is TGCAGTGCTACGCTTATCCCGGGACAGCCGAATTACGAGCAGTACTTC.

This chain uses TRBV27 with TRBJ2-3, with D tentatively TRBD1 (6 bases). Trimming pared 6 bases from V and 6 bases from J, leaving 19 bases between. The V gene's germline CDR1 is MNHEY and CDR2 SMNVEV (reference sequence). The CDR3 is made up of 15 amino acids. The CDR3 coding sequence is TGTGCCAGCAGACTCCAGGGGCTCTCCTGGGATACGCAGTATTTT. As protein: CASRLQGLSWDTQYF.

The CDR3 region is CASSLAETPEKTQYF. The CDR3 nucleotides read TGTGCCAGCAGCTTAGCAGAGACCCCCGAGAAGACCCAGTACTTC. The V call is TRBV7-9, the J call TRBJ2-5, with D uncertain. V lost 0 bases and J 6 bases, leaving 14 bases between the germline ends. From germline, CDR1 is SEHNR and CDR2 FQNEAQ (reference sequence). The CDR3 loop spans 15 amino acids.

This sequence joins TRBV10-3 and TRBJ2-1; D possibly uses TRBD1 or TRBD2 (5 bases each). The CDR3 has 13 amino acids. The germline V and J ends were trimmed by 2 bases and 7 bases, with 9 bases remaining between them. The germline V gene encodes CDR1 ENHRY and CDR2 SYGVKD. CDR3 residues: CAISEIEGNEQFF. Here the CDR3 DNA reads TGTGCCATCAGTGAGATAGAGGGGAATGAGCAGTTCTTC.

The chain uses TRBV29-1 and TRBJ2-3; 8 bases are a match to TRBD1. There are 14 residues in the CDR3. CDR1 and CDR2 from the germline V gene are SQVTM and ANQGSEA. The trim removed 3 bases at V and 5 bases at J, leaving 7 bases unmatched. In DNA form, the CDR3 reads TGCAGCGTTGATCGACAGGGGCCAGGAGATACGCAGTATTTT. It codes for CSVDRQGPGDTQYF.

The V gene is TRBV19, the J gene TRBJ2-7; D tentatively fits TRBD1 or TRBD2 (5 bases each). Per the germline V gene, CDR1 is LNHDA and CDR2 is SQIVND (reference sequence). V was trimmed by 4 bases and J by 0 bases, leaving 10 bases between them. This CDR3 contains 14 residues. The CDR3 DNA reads TGTGCCAGTAGTACAGGGACGAGCTCCTACGAGCAGTACTTC. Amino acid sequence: CASSTGTSSYEQYF.

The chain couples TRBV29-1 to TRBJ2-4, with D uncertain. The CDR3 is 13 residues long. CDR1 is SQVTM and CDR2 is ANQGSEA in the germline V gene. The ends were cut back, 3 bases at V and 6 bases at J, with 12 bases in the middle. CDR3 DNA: TGCAGCGTTGATTTCGGTGTGAGAAACATTCAGTACTTC. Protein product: CSVDFGVRNIQYF.

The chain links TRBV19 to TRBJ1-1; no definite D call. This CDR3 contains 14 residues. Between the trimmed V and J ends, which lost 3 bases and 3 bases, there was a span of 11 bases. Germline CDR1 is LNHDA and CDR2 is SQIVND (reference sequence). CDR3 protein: CASSMSELDTEAFF. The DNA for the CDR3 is TGTGCCAGTAGTATGAGCGAGCTCGACACTGAAGCTTTCTTT.

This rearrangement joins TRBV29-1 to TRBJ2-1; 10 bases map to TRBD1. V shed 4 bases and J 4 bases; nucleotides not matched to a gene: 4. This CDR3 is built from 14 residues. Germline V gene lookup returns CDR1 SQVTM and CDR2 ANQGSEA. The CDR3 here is CSVGRTGGYNEQFF. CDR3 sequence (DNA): TGCAGCGTTGGGCGGACAGGGGGATACAATGAGCAGTTCTTC.

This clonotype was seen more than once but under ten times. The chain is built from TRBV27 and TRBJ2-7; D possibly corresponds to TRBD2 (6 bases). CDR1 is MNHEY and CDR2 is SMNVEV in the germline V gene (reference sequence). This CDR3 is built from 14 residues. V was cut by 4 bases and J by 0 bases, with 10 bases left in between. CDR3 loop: CASSYRGTSYEQYF. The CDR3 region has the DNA TGTGCCAGCAGTTATCGCGGGACCTCCTACGAGCAGTACTTC.

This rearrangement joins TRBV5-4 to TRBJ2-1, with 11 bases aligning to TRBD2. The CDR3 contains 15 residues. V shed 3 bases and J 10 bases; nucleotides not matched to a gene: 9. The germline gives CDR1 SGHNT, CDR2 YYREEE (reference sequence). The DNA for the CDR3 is TGTGCCAGCAGCTCTGGACTAGCGGGTCCTGGGGAGCAGTTCTTC. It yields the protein CASSSGLAGPGEQFF.

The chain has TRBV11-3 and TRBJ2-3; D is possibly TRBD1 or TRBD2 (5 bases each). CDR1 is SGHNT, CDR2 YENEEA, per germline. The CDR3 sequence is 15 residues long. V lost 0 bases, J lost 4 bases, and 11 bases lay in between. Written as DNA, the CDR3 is TGTGCCAGCAGCTTAGATCTCGGGGACGCAGATACGCAGTATTTT. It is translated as CASSLDLGDADTQYF.

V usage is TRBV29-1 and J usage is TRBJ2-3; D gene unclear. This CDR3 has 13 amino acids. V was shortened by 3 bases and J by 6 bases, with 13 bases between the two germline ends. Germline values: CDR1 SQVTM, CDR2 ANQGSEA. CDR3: CSVDGWIADTQYF. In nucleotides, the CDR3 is TGCAGCGTTGATGGCTGGATCGCGGATACGCAGTATTTT.